The 20 T cell receptor beta chains below all came from one sample that was sequenced in a study of shared clonotypes between healthy human individuals. Profiling relied on immunoSEQ multiplex PCR, and the TCRdb table lists in-frame clones only, not all of them. The sample has about 680,000 clones; around three quarters are singletons. Sample: memory CD4+ T cells sorted from blood. Subset meaning: CD45RA-negative fraction. The receptors shown here come from a woman in her twenties or thirties in good health.

This clone is a singleton in its sample. The sample holds other DNA sequences that translate to the same CDR3. The genes are TRBV7-8 and TRBJ2-7, with TRBD2 matching 8 bases. CDR3 size: 15 residues. Germline CDR1 SGHVS, CDR2 FQNEAQ. V gave up 1 base and J gave up 1 base; unmatched junction bases: 3. The CDR3 sequence: CASSLGTSGSYEQYF. CDR3 DNA: TGTGCCAGCAGCTTAGGAACTAGCGGTTCCTACGAGCAGTACTTC.

This clone was counted once. The J gene is TRBJ2-5, the V gene TRBV29-1, with D perhaps matching TRBD1 (5 bases). The V gene lost 6 bases and the J gene lost 5 bases, with 19 bases spanning the gap. This CDR3 has 14 amino acids. Germline CDR1 reads SQVTM; CDR2 reads ANQGSEA. CDR3 in DNA: TGCAGCGTGGCACGTGGGGCCCCTGGGGAGACCCAGTACTTC. It codes for CSVARGAPGETQYF.

The chain's CDR3 is CASRGRLISNQPQHF. In DNA, the CDR3 is TGTGCCAGCAGGGGACGGTTAATTAGCAATCAGCCCCAGCATTTT. The chain uses TRBV27 and TRBJ1-5; D is perhaps TRBD1 (5 bases). CDR1 is MNHEY and CDR2 is SMNVEV in the germline V gene (reference sequence). Trimming took 6 bases from V and 0 from J, leaving 12 bases between them. This CDR3 is 15 amino acids long.

With regard to this clone: Distinct nucleotide sequences in the sample also encode this CDR3. CDR3 sequence: CASSPLDSSGNTIYF. CDR3 DNA sequence: TGTGCCAGCTCACCCTTAGACAGCTCTGGAAACACCATATATTTT. This rearrangement joins TRBV18 to TRBJ1-3, with TRBD1 as a possible D gene (5 bases). V was clipped by 3 bases and J by 0 bases, with 9 bases between them. The CDR3 has 15 amino acids. The germline V gene encodes CDR1 KGHSH and CDR2 LQKENI.

The chain is built from TRBV18 and TRBJ2-7, with 7 bases identical to TRBD2. CDR3 size: 15 residues. Germline loops: CDR1 KGHSH, CDR2 LQKENI. The V segment lost 5 bases and the J segment 6 bases; nucleotides outside the gene matches: 13. CDR3 in amino acids: CASSASAGRSAEQYF. CDR3 sequence (DNA): TGTGCCAGCTCAGCGTCAGCGGGAAGGTCGGCCGAGCAGTACTTC.

V gene TRBV27 combines with J gene TRBJ2-3, with TRBD2 identical over 13 bases. The CDR3 runs 20 residues. The junction had 12 bases not matched to a gene; V was cut back by 3 bases and J by 0 bases. Germline V gene data show CDR1 as MNHEY and CDR2 as SMNVEV (reference sequence). CDR3 bases: TGTGCCAGCAGTTTCCTCGGACTAGCGGGAGAGGAAGGAAGCACAGATACGCAGTATTTT. This sequence encodes CASSFLGLAGEEGSTDTQYF.

This clone was recorded once. V is TRBV5-4 and J is TRBJ2-4; 8 nucleotides line up with TRBD2. V lost 2 bases and J lost 7; bases outside the gene matches: 8. This CDR3 comprises 15 residues. Per the germline V gene, CDR1 is SGHNT and CDR2 is YYREEE (reference sequence). CDR3 sequence (DNA): TGTGCCAGCAGCTTATTCCGGGAGGGGAGGAACATTCAGTACTTC. This sequence encodes CASSLFREGRNIQYF.

V and J are TRBV6-5 and TRBJ1-1; 7 bases fit TRBD1. The germline V gene has CDR1 MNHEY and CDR2 SVGAGI. CDR3 length: 14 amino acids. The junction had 8 bases not matched to a gene; V was cut back by 6 bases and J by 4 bases. In DNA form, the CDR3 reads TGTGCCAGCAGAAGACAGGGCGATGGCACTGAAGCTTTCTTT. Encoded protein: CASRRQGDGTEAFF.

V usage is TRBV7-9 and J usage is TRBJ2-6; 7 nucleotides agree with TRBD1. V lost 5 bases and J lost 3; bases outside the gene matches: 13. From germline, CDR1 is SEHNR and CDR2 FQNEAQ (reference sequence). This CDR3 has 18 amino acids. CDR3 nucleotides: TGTGCCAGCAGCCCCGGGGCAAGGGGGCTATTTGGGGCCAACGTCCTGACTTTC. Residues: CASSPGARGLFGANVLTF.

This clone was counted between two and nine times. This chain links TRBV19 with TRBJ2-2; D ambiguous. V dropped 6 bases and J dropped 2 bases, with 16 bases sitting between them. The length of the CDR3 is 16 residues. Germline V gives CDR1 LNHDA, CDR2 SQIVND (reference sequence). The CDR3 region is CASREGPFINTGELFF. The CDR3 region has the DNA TGTGCCAGTAGAGAAGGCCCCTTCATTAACACCGGGGAGCTGTTTTTT.

The chain is built from TRBV28 and TRBJ2-2, with TRBD1 identical over 7 bases. This CDR3 is 14 amino acids long. J lost 3 bases, V lost 7 bases, and 5 bases had no gene match. Germline V CDR1 and CDR2: MDHEN, SYDVKM. The CDR3 loop reads CASTLGQHTGELFF. The CDR3 DNA is TGTGCCAGCACCCTGGGACAGCACACCGGGGAGCTGTTTTTT.

The chain joins TRBV4-2 to TRBJ2-1; D is undetermined. Germline CDR1 LGHNA, CDR2 YNFKEQ. CDR3 length: 14 residues. The V end lost 0 bases, the J end lost 7 bases, and 10 bases lay between the germline ends. The CDR3 sequence: CASSQDLAGNEQFF. CDR3 DNA: TGTGCCAGCAGCCAAGACTTAGCAGGAAATGAGCAGTTCTTC.

The chain couples TRBV7-8 to TRBJ2-7; perhaps TRBD2 as D (6 bases). The CDR3 runs 15 residues. Trimming stripped 2 bases from V and 0 bases from J, with 11 bases between. In germline, CDR1 is SGHVS, CDR2 FQNEAQ. The CDR3 region has the DNA TGTGCCAGCAGCTTAAAGCGGGTGAGCTCCTACGAGCAGTACTTC. Protein product: CASSLKRVSSYEQYF.

Comments on this clone: This may arise from a read error, as a much more abundant clone is one base away. The gene calls are TRBV6-1 and TRBJ2-3, with D possibly TRBD2 on 7 matching bases. The CDR3 extends over 14 amino acids. Germline V gene lookup returns CDR1 MNHNS and CDR2 SASEGT. CDR3 sequence (DNA): TGTGTCAGCAGTGGGAGGGGGATATCAGATACGCAGTATTTT. Translating gives CVSSGRGISDTQYF.

This rearrangement joins TRBV10-3 to TRBJ1-1; D ambiguous. The germline V gene encodes CDR1 ENHRY and CDR2 SYGVKD. The CDR3 length is 13 residues. Trimming pared 1 base from V and 10 bases from J, leaving 13 bases between. The CDR3 here is CAISELGTRRAFF. The CDR3 DNA is TGTGCCATCAGTGAGTTGGGAACCCGGAGAGCTTTCTTT.

The sample holds a few counts of this clone. This rearrangement joins TRBV28 to TRBJ1-1, with 8 bases fitting TRBD1. The germline gives CDR1 MDHEN, CDR2 SYDVKM. This CDR3 is 14 amino acids long. The ends lost 4 bases at V and 3 bases at J; junction bases unmatched: 4. CDR3 DNA sequence: TGTGCCAGCAGTTCAGGGGGCGCGGACACTGAAGCTTTCTTT. It is translated as CASSSGGADTEAFF.

The CDR3 nucleotides read TGTGCCACCAGCAGGGCTGGACAGGGACACAATGAGCAGTTCTTC. It encodes CATSRAGQGHNEQFF. V and J are TRBV15 and TRBJ2-1; 8 bases are a match to TRBD1. V shed 3 bases and J 5 bases; nucleotides not matched to a gene: 6. The germline gives CDR1 LNHNV, CDR2 YYDKDF (reference sequence). The CDR3 runs to 15 residues.

This rearrangement joins TRBV29-1 to TRBJ2-1, with 10 positions matching TRBD2. Germline CDR1 and CDR2: SQVTM and ANQGSEA. The junction had 11 bases not matched to a gene; V was cut back by 7 bases and J by 8 bases. The CDR3 sequence is 14 residues long. The CDR3 sequence: CSAGGLAGVYEQFF. CDR3 DNA sequence: TGCAGCGCTGGGGGGCTAGCGGGAGTCTATGAGCAGTTCTTC.

V is TRBV9 and J is TRBJ2-5, with D unclear. Trimming pared 4 bases from V and 2 bases from J, leaving 6 bases between. CDR1 is SGDLS, CDR2 YYNGEE, per germline. The CDR3 extends over 12 amino acids. The CDR3 is CASSPRQETQYF. The DNA for the CDR3 is TGTGCCAGCAGCCCCAGGCAAGAGACCCAGTACTTC. The full variable domain, rest sourced from reference TRBV9 and TRBJ2-5, is DSGVTQTPKHLITATGQRVTLRCSPRSGDLSVYWYQQSLDQGLQFLIQYYNGEERAKGNILERFSAQQFPDLHSELNLSSLELGDSALYFCASSPRQETQYFGPGTRLLVL.

This clone came up a few times. This chain uses TRBV28 with TRBJ2-7, with TRBD2 matching 8 bases. CDR1 is MDHEN and CDR2 is SYDVKM in the germline V gene. The trim removed 6 bases at V and 6 bases at J, leaving 10 bases unmatched. The CDR3 loop spans 14 amino acids. CDR3 residues: CASSTGGRAVEQYF. CDR3 in DNA: TGTGCCAGCAGCACGGGGGGGAGGGCCGTCGAGCAGTACTTC.